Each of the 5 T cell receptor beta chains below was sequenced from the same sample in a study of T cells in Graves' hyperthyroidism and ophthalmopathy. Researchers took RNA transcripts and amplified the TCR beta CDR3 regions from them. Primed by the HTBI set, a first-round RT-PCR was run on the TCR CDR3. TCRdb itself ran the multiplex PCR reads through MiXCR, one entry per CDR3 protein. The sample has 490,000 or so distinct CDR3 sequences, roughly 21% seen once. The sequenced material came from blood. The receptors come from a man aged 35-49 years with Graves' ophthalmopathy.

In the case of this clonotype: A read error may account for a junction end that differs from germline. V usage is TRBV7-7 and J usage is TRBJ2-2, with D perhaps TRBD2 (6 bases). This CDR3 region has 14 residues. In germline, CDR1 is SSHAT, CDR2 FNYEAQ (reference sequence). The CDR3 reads CASSQTSFTGELFF. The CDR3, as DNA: TGTGCTAGCAGCCAGACTAGTTTCACCGGGGAGCTGTTTTTT.

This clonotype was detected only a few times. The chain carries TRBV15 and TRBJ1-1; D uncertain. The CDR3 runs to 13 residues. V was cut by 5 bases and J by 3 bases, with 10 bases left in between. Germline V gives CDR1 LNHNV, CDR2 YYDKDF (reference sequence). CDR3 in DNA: TGTGCCACCAGCTTAGGGTTGGACACTGAAGCTTTCTTT. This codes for CATSLGLDTEAFF.

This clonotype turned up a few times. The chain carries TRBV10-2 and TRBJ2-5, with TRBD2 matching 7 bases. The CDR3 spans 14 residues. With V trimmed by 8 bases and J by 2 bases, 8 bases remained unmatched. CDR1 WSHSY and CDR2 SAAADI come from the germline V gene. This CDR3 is CASHETGGQETQYF. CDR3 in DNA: TGCGCCAGCCACGAAACGGGGGGACAAGAGACCCAGTACTTC.

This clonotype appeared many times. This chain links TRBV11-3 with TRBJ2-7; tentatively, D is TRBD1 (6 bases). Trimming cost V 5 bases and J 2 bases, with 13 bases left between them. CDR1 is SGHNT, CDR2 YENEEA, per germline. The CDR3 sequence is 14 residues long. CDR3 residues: CASSPRDTTYEQYF. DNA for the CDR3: TGTGCCAGCAGCCCCCGGGACACTACCTACGAGCAGTACTTC.

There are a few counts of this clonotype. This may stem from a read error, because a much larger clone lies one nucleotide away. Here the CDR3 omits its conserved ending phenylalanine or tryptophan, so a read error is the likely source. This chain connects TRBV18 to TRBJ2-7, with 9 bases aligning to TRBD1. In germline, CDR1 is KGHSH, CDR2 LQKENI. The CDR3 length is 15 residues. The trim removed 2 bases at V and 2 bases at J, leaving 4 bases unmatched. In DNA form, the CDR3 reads TGTGCCAGCTCACCAGGGACAGGGAACCCCTACGAGCAGTACCTC. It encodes CASSPGTGNPYEQYL.